This TCR beta chain appears in the sequencing data of a study of shared clonotypes between healthy human individuals. With respect to this clone: Its antigen remains unknown.

Germline CDR1 SGHRS, CDR2 YFSETQ. There are 18 residues in the CDR3. After removal of 0 bases from V and 1 base from J, the junction contained 5 bases not matched to a gene. Assay: immunoSEQ multiplex PCR; the TCRdb copy retains only in-frame clones and omits some. Of around 1,900,000 clones in the sample, around 93% were seen once. Broader study findings: Sharing across a handful of donors was seen in approximately 5.2% of naive CD4 clonotypes. The study's rarefaction showed incomplete sorted-subset sequencing despite large depth.

The naive CD8 fraction comprised CD45RO-negative cells positively selected for CCR7 and excluded terminally differentiated effector memory CD45RA+ cells. The J gene is TRBJ2-2, the V gene TRBV5-1; 11 positions match TRBD2. The material sequenced was naive CD8+ T cells from PBMCs. The receptor was isolated from a man aged 18 to 30 in good health. Some clones in this sample may be carry-over from other donors' samples. The CDR3 sequence: CASSLVTGTSGNTGELFF. The CDR3 DNA follows: TGCGCCAGCAGCTTGGTTACAGGGACTAGCGGGAACACCGGGGAGCTGTTTTTT.